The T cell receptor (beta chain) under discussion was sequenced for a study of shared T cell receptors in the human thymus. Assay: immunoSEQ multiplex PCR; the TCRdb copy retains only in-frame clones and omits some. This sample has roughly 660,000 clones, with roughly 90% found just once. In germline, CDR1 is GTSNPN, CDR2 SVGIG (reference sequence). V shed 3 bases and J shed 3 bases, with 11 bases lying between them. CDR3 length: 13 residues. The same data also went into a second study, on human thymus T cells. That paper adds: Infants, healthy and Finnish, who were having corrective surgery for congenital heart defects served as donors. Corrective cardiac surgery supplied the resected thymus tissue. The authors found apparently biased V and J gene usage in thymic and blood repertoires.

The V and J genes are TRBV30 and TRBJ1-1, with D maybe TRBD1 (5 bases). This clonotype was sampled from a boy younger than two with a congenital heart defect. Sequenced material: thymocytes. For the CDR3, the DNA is TGTGCCTGGAGCGCCGACAGAGACACTGAAGCTTTCTTT. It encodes CAWSADRDTEAFF.